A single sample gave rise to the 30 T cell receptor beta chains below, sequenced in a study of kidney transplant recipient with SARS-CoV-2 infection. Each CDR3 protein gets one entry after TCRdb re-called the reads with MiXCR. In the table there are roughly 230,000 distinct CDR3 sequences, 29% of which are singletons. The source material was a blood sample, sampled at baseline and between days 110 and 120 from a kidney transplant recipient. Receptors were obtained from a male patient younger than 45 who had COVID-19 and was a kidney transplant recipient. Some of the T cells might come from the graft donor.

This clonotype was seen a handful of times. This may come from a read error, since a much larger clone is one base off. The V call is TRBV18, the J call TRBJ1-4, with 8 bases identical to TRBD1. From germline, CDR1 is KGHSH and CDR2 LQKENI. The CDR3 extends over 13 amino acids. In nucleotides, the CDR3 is TGTACCAGCGCAACAGGGGGACGAGAAAAACTGTTTTTT. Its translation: CTSATGGREKLFF.

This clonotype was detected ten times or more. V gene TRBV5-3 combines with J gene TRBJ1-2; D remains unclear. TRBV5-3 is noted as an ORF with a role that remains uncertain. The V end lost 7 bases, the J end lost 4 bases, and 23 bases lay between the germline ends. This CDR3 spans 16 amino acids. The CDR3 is CARPRIVVRKTYGYTF. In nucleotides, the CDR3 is TGTGCCAGACCACGCATAGTGGTGAGAAAGACCTATGGCTACACCTTC.

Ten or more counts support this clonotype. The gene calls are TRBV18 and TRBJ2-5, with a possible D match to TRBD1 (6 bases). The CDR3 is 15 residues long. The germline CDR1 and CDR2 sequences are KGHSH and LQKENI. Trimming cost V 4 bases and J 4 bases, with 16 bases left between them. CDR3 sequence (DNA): TGTGCCAGCTCACGTGTTTATCTACAGGGAGAGACCCAGTACTTC. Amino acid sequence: CASSRVYLQGETQYF.

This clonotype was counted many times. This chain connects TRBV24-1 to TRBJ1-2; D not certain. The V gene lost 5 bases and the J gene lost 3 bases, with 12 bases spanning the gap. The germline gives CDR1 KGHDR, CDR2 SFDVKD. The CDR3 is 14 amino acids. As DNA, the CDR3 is TGTGCCACCAGTGTGGACGACATTGACTATGGCTACACCTTC. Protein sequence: CATSVDDIDYGYTF.

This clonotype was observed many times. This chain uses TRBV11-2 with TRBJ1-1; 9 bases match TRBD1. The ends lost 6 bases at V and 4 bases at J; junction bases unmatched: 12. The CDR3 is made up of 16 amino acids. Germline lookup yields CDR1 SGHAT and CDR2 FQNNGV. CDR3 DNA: TGTGCCAGCAGATCCCCTCCAGGACAGGGGATCACTGAAGCTTTCTTT. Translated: CASRSPPGQGITEAFF.

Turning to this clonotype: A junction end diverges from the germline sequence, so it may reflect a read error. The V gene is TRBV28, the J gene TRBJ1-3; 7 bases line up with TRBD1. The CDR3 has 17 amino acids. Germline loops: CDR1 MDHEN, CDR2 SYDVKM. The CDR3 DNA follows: TGTGCCAGCAGTGCTCCGGGACAGCGAGTCTCTGGAAACACCACATATTTT. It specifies CASSAPGQRVSGNTTYF.

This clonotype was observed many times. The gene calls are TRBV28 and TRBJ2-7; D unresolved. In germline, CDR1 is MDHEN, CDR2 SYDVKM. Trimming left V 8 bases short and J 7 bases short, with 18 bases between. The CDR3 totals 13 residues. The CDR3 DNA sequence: TGTGCCAGCTCAAAAGACGGAATTGGTGAGCAGTACTTC. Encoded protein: CASSKDGIGEQYF.

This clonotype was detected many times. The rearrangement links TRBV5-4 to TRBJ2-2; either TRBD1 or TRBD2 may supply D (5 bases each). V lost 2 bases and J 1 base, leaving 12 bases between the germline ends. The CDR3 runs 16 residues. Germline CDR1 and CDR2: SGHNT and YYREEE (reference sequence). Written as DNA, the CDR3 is TGTGCCAGCAGCTTCCGCAGGGACCGGAACACCGGGGAGCTGTTTTTT. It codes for CASSFRRDRNTGELFF.

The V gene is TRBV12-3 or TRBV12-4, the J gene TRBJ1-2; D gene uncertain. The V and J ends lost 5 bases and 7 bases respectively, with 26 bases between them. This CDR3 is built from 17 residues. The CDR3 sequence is CASSARYTAGRTFGYTF. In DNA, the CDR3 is TGTGCCAGCAGTGCAAGGTACACAGCAGGAAGGACCTTTGGCTACACCTTC.

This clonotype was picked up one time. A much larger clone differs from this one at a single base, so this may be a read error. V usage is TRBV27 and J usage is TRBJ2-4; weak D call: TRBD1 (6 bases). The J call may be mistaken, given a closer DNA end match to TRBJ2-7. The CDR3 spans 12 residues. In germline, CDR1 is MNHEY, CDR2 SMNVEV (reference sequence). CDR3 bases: TGTGCCAGCAGTCCCTTCAGGGGCGAGCAGTACTTC. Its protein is CASSPFRGEQYF.

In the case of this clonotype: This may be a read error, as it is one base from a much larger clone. The CDR3 nucleotides are TGTGCCAGCAACCGCAGCTTATCGTCAGGCACTTCCACTAATGAAAAACTGTTTTTT. Translating it yields CASNRSLSSGTSTNEKLFF. The genes are TRBV5-8 and TRBJ1-4; D not resolved. CDR1 and CDR2 from the germline V gene are SGHTS and YDEGEE. V was clipped by 6 bases and J by 2 bases, with 26 bases between them. CDR3 size: 19 residues.

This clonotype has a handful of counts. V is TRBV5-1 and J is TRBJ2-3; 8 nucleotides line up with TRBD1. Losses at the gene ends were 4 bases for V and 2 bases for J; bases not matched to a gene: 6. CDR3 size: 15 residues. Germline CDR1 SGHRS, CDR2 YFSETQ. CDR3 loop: CASSRGQGFTDTQYF. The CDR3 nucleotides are TGCGCCAGCAGCCGAGGACAGGGCTTCACAGATACGCAGTATTTT.

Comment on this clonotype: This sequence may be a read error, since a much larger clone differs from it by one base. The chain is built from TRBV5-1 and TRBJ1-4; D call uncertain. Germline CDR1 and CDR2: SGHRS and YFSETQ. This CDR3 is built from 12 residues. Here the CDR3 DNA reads TGCGCCAGCAGCTTAAATTTTGAAAAACTGTGTTTT. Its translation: CASSLNFEKLCF.

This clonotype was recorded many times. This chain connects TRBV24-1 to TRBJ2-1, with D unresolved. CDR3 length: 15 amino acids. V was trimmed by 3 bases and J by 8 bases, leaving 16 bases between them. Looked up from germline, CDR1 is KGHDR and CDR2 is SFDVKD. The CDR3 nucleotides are TGTGCCACCAGTGATCCAGCAATACGGTCCGATGAGCAGTTCTTC. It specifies CATSDPAIRSDEQFF.

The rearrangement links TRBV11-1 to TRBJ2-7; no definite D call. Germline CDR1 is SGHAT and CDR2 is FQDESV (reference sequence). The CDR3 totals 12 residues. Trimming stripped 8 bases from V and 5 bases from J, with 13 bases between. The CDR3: CASGRNSDEQYF. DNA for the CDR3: TGTGCCAGCGGTAGGAACAGTGACGAGCAGTACTTC.

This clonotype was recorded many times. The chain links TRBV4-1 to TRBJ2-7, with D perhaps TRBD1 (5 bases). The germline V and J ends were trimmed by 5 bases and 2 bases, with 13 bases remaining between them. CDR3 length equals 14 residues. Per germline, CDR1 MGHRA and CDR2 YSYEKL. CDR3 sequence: CASSYRQRAYEQYF. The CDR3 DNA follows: TGCGCCAGCAGCTACCGACAGCGCGCCTACGAGCAGTACTTC.

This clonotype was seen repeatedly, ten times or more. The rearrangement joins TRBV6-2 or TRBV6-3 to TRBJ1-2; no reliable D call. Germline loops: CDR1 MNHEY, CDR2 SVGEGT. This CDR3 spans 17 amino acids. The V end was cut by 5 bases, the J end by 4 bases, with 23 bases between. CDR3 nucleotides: TGTGCCAGCAGTAGGTACTACTGCATCGGAAAGACCTATGGCTACACCTTC. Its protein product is CASSRYYCIGKTYGYTF.

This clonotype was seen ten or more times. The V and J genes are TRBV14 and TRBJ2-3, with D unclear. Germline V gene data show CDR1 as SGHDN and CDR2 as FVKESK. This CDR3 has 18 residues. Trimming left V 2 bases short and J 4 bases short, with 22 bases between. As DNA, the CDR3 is TGTGCCAGCAGCCAACAATCCCTTAAAGGGTTTTTGCCAGATACGCAGTATTTT. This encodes CASSQQSLKGFLPDTQYF.

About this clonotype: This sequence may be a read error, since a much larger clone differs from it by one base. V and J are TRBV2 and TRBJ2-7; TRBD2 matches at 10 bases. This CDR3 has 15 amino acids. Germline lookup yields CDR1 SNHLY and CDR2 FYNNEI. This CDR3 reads CASSESGRARETQHF. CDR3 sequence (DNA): TGTGCCAGCAGTGAAAGCGGGAGGGCCCGTGAGACCCAGCACTTC. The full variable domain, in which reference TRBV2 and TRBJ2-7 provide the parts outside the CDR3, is EPEVTQTPSHQVTQMGQEVILRCVPISNHLYFYWYRQILGQKVEFLVSFYNNEISEKSEIFDDQFSVERPDGSNFTLKIRSTKLEDSAMYFCASSESGRARETQHFGPGTRLTVT.

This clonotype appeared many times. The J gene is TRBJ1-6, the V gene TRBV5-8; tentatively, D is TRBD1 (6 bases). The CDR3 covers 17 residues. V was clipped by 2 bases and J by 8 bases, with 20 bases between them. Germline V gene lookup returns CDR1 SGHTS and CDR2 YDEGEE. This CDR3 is CASSLFQGQGLHSPLHF. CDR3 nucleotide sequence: TGTGCCAGCAGCTTATTTCAGGGGCAGGGACTCCATTCACCCCTCCACTTT.

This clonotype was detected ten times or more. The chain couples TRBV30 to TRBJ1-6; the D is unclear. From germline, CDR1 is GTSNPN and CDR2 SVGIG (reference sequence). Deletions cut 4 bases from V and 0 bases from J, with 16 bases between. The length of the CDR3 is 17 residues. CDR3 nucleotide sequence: TGTGCCTGGAACCCACGTAGGACGAGCTCCTATAATTCACCCCTCCACTTT. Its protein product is CAWNPRRTSSYNSPLHF.

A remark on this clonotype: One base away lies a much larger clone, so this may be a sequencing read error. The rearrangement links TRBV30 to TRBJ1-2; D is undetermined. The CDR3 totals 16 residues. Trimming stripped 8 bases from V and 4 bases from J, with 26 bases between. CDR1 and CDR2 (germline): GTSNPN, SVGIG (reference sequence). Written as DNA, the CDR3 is TGTGCCCGGCATCGGGAGCGTTATAGAAAGACCTATGGCTACACCTTC. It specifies CARHRERYRKTYGYTF.

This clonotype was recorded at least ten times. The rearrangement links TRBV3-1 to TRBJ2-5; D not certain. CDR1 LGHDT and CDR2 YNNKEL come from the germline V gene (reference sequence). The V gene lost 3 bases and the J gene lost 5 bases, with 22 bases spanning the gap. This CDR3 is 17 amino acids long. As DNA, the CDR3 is TGTGCCAGCAGCCACTTGCCTCCCATTTCTTTCTCTGAGACCCAGTACTTC. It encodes CASSHLPPISFSETQYF.

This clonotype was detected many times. The CDR3 spells CASSLWTSGSYEQFF. The CDR3 DNA reads TGTGCCAGCAGTTTATGGACTAGCGGGAGCTATGAGCAGTTCTTC. This rearrangement joins TRBV28 to TRBJ2-1, with TRBD2 identical over 12 bases. V was pared by 0 bases and J by 8 bases, with 2 bases of the junction left unmatched. The CDR3 runs 15 residues. The germline V gene encodes CDR1 MDHEN and CDR2 SYDVKM.

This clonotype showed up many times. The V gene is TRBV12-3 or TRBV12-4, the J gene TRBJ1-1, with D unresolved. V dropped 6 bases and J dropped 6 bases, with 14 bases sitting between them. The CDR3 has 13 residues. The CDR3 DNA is TGTGCCAGCAGCCCATACAAGGAACCTGAAGCTTTCTTT. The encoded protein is CASSPYKEPEAFF.

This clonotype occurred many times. In DNA, the CDR3 is TGTGCCAGCAGTTTCAAATCGCCTTACGGAAAGACCTATGGCTACACCTTC. This sequence encodes CASSFKSPYGKTYGYTF. The chain is built from TRBV6-9 and TRBJ1-2; D gene unclear. The CDR3 runs to 17 residues. The germline V and J ends were trimmed by 4 bases and 4 bases, with 22 bases remaining between them. The V gene's germline CDR1 is MNHGY and CDR2 SVAAGI.

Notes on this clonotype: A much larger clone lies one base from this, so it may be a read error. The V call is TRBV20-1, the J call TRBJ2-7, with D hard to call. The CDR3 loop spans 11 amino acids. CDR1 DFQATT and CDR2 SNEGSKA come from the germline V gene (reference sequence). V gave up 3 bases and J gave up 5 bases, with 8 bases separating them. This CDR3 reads CSARESNEQYF. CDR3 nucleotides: TGCAGTGCTAGGGAATCAAACGAGCAGTACTTC.

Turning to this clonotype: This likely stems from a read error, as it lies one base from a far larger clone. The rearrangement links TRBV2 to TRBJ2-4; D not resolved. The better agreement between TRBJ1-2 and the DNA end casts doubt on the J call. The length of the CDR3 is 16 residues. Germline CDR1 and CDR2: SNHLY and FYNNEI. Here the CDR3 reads CASSEASRARRYGYTF. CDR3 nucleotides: TGTGCCAGCAGTGAAGCCTCGAGGGCACGGAGGTATGGCTACACCTTC.

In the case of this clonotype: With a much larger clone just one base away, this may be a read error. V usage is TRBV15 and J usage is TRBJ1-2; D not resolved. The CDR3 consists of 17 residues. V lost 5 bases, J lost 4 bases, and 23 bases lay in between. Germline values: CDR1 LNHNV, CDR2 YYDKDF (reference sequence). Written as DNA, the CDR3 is TGTGCCACCAGCTCTGTGGTAAGGTGTGGAAGGACCTATGGCTACACCTTC. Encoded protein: CATSSVVRCGRTYGYTF.

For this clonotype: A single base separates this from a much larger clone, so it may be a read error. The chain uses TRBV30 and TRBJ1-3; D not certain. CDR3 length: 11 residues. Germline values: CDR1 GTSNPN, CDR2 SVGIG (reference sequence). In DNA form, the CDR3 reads TGTACCTGGATGCCCGGGAACACCATATATTTT. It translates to CTWMPGNTIYF. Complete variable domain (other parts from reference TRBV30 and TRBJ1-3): SQTIHQWPATLVQPVGSPLSLECTVEGTSNPNLYWYRQAAGRGLQLLFYSVGIGQISSEVPQNLSASRPQDRQFILSSKKLLLSDSGFYLCTWMPGNTIYFGEGSWLTVV.